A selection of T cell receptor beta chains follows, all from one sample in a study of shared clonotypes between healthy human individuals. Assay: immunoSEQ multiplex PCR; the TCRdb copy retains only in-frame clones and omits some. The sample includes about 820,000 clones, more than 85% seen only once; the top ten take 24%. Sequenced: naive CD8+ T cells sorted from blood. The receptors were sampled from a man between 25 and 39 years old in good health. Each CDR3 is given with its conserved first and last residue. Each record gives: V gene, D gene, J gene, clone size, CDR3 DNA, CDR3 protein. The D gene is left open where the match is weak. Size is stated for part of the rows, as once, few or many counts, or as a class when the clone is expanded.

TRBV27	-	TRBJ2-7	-	TGTGCCAGCAGTTCTAACAACGAGCAGTACTTC	CASSSNNEQYF
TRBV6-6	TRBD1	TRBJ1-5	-	TGTGCCAGCAGCAAATCCGGGACAGGGGGCATTCAGCCCCAGCATTTT	CASSKSGTGGIQPQHF
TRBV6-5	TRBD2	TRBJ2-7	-	TGTGCCAGCACCCCCCCGGGACTAGCGGTTTACGAGCAGTACTTC	CASTPPGLAVYEQYF
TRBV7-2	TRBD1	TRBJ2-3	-	TGTGCCAGCAGCACCCGACAGGGGGCTAGCACAGATACGCAGTATTTT	CASSTRQGASTDTQYF
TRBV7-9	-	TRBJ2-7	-	TGTGCCAGCAGCTTAGAGGCAGGGGAGGGGTACGAGCAGTACTTC	CASSLEAGEGYEQYF
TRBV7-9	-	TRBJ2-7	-	TGTGCCAGCAGCATTATCTCCTACGAGCAGTACTTC	CASSIISYEQYF
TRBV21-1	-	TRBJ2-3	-	TGTGCCAGCAGCGGACCTGGACTAGCGGGAGGTGAGGATACGCAGTATTTT	CASSGPGLAGGEDTQYF
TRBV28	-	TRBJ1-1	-	TGTGCCAGCAGTTTAGGAGTGTACACTGAAGCTTTCTTT	CASSLGVYTEAFF
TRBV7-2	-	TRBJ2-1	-	TGTGCCAGCAGCTTACGTCGAGACGGTGGGTTCGGGAGTGAACAGTTCTTC	CASSLRRDGGFGSEQFF
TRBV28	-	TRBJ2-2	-	TGTGCCAGCAGTTTATCGCAGGTGACCGGGGAGCTGTTTTTT	CASSLSQVTGELFF
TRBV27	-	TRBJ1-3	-	TGTGCCAGCAGTTTATTAGGTGGAAACACCATATATTTT	CASSLLGGNTIYF
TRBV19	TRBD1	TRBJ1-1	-	TGTGCCAGTAGTCCCCGACAGGGCCGGCACACTGAAGCTTTCTTT	CASSPRQGRHTEAFF
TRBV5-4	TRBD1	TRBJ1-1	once	TGTGCCAGCGTCGCAGGGGGCAAAACTGAAGCTTTCTTT	CASVAGGKTEAFF
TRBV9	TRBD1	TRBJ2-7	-	TGTGCCAGCAGCTTGCGGGACAGGGGTCACGAGCAGTACTTC	CASSLRDRGHEQYF
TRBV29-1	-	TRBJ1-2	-	TGCAGCCTCCACGAAACTAACTATGGCTACACCTTC	CSLHETNYGYTF
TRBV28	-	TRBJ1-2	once	TGTGCCAGCAATCCTGGCATAATCTACTATGGCTACACCTTC	CASNPGIIYYGYTF
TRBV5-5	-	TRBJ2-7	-	TGTGCCAGCAGCAAGATGACAGATAGCTCCTACGAGCAGTACTTC	CASSKMTDSSYEQYF
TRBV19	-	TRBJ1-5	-	TGTGCCAGTAGCGTCGGATGGGGCAATCAGCCCCAGCATTTT	CASSVGWGNQPQHF
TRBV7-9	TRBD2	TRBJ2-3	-	TGTGCCAGCAGCTCTAGCGGCGGGGGCACAGATACGCAGTATTTT	CASSSSGGGTDTQYF
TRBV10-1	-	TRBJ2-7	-	TGCGCCAGCAGTGAGGGACCGGAGACTATACGCCACGAGCAGTACTTC	CASSEGPETIRHEQYF
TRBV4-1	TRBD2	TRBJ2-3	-	TGCGCCAGCAGCGCGGGACTAGCGGGACCAGATACGCAGTATTTT	CASSAGLAGPDTQYF
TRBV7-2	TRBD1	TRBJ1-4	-	TGTGCCAGCAGCCCGGACAGGGATGATGAAAAACTGTTTTTT	CASSPDRDDEKLFF
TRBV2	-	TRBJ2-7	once	TGTGCCAGCACGCCGACTCCCTGGTACGAGCAGTACTTC	CASTPTPWYEQYF
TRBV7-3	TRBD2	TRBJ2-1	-	TGTGCCAGCAGCTTACAGGGACTAGCGGGAGGGCCCCCCTACAATGAGCAGTTCTTC	CASSLQGLAGGPPYNEQFF
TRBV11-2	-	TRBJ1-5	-	TGTGCCAGCAGCTCCCGACAGGGCAATCAGCCCCAGCATTTT	CASSSRQGNQPQHF
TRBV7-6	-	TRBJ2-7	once	TGTGCCAGCAGCTTAGGGTCAGGGCCCTCCTACGAGCAGTACTTC	CASSLGSGPSYEQYF
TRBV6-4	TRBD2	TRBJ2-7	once	TGTGCCAGCAGTGGGACTAGCGGGAGCTCCTACGAGCAGTACTTC	CASSGTSGSSYEQYF
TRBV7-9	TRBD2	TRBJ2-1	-	TGTGCCAGCAGCTCCTGGACTAGCGGGAGCTCCTACAATGAGCAGTTCTTC	CASSSWTSGSSYNEQFF
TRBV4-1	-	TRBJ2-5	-	TGCGCCAGCAGCCAAGCGGATAACAGGGTTGGAGAGACCCAGTACTTC	CASSQADNRVGETQYF